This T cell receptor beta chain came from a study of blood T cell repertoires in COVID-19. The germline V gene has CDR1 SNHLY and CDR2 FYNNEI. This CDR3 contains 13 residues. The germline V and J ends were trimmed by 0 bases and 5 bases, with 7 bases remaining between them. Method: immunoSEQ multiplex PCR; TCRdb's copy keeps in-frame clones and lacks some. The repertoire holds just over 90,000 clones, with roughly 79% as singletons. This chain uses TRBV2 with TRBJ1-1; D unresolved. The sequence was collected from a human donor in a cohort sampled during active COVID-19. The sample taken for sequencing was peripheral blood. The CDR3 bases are TGTGCCAGCAGTGAAGCGACGAGGACTGAAGCTTTCTTT. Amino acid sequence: CASSEATRTEAFF. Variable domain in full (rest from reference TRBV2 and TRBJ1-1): EPEVTQTPSHQVTQMGQEVILRCVPISNHLYFYWYRQILGQKVEFLVSFYNNEISEKSEIFDDQFSVERPDGSNFTLKIRSTKLEDSAMYFCASSEATRTEAFFGQGTRLTVV.